This entry lists 27 T cell receptor beta chains sequenced from one sample in a study of blood T cells in healthy people across ages. Together with a sample-barcoded 5' primer, a J-beta primer mix was included in a second PCR lasting roughly 6 to 12 cycles. TCRdb passed the 5' RACE reads through MiXCR, listing each CDR3 protein once. The table records under 2,000,000 distinct CDR3 sequences, around 48% of them present only once. The sequencing input was blood. These receptors all stem from a woman aged 40 to 50 in good health.

This clonotype was picked up many times. The V call is TRBV7-9, the J call TRBJ2-1, with 9 bases fitting TRBD1. The CDR3 extends over 13 amino acids. Germline-derived CDR1 and CDR2 are SEHNR and FQNEAQ (reference sequence). The V gene end was trimmed by 4 bases and the J gene end by 13 bases; junction bases not matched to a gene: 8. The CDR3 sequence is CASSSPQGANQFF. CDR3 coding DNA: TGTGCCAGCAGCTCCCCACAGGGGGCGAACCAGTTCTTC.

The chain joins TRBV5-1 to TRBJ1-6, with no clear D. Germline assignment: CDR1 SGHRS and CDR2 YFSETQ. Trimming shortened V by 4 bases and J by 8 bases, and 19 bases separated the two germline ends. The CDR3 has 16 amino acids. The CDR3 reads CASSPNQALRDSPLHF. The CDR3 DNA follows: TGCGCCAGCAGCCCCAATCAGGCCCTACGGGATTCACCCCTCCACTTT.

The chain uses TRBV6-1 and TRBJ2-1; D is possibly TRBD1 (5 bases). The CDR3 runs to 15 residues. Germline CDR1 is MNHNS and CDR2 is SASEGT. V lost 5 bases and J 1 base, leaving 12 bases between the germline ends. CDR3 region: CASSLRGFSYNEQFF. The CDR3 coding sequence is TGTGCCAGCAGTCTAAGGGGATTTTCCTACAATGAGCAGTTCTTC.

The rearrangement joins TRBV7-2 to TRBJ2-3, with 7 nucleotides matching TRBD2. Trimming cost V 3 bases and J 2 bases; bases outside gene matches: 5. The CDR3 length is 15 residues. Germline V gives CDR1 SGHTA, CDR2 FQGNSA. CDR3 in DNA: TGTGCCAGCAGCTTCCGTCTAGCGGCCACAGATACGCAGTATTTT. It translates to CASSFRLAATDTQYF. The whole variable domain, remainder taken from reference TRBV7-2 and TRBJ2-3, is GAGVSQSPSNKVTEKGKDVELRCDPISGHTALYWYRQSLGQGLEFLIYFQGNSAPDKSGLPSDRFSAERTGGSVSTLTIQRTQQEDSAVYLCASSFRLAATDTQYFGPGTRLTVL.

The J gene is TRBJ1-4, the V gene TRBV7-2; D remains ambiguous. The CDR3 length is 13 residues. V was cut by 5 bases and J by 8 bases, with 12 bases left in between. The germline V gene encodes CDR1 SGHTA and CDR2 FQGNSA. This CDR3 is CASSEVIWEKLFF. DNA for the CDR3: TGTGCCAGCAGCGAAGTAATTTGGGAAAAACTGTTTTTT.

In its sample, this clonotype was seen a few times. The chain combines TRBV10-3 with TRBJ2-1; 11 bases agree with TRBD2. Looked up from germline, CDR1 is ENHRY and CDR2 is SYGVKD. Unmatched junction bases numbered 5, after V lost 0 bases and J lost 7 bases. The CDR3 runs 16 residues. This CDR3 is CAISESASGGRNEQFF. CDR3 bases: TGTGCCATCAGTGAGTCGGCTAGCGGGGGGAGGAATGAGCAGTTCTTC.

The chain employs TRBV20-1 and TRBJ2-1; TRBD2 matches at 11 bases. The CDR3 contains 16 residues. V gave up 4 bases and J gave up 7 bases; unmatched junction bases: 12. The V gene's germline CDR1 is DFQATT and CDR2 SNEGSKA (reference sequence). CDR3 in DNA: TGCAGTGCTACCGAACCTAGCGGGGGGTGGTCGAATGAGCAGTTCTTC. It is translated as CSATEPSGGWSNEQFF.

This clonotype was observed a handful of times. The V call is TRBV7-2, the J call TRBJ2-1, with D possibly matching TRBD2 (6 bases). V was cut by 6 bases and J by 4 bases, with 16 bases left in between. CDR3 length: 15 residues. Germline V CDR1 and CDR2: SGHTA, FQGNSA. The CDR3 sequence: CASRPRLDPYNEQFF. The CDR3 nucleotides are TGTGCCAGCAGACCCCGACTAGATCCTTACAATGAGCAGTTCTTC.

This clonotype was counted between two and nine times. The chain is built from TRBV7-2 and TRBJ2-7, with 9 bases that match TRBD2. In germline, CDR1 is SGHTA, CDR2 FQGNSA. This CDR3 has 15 amino acids. Losses at the gene ends were 6 bases for V and 2 bases for J; bases not matched to a gene: 8. Here the CDR3 reads CASSFQAGGPYEQYF. The CDR3 DNA reads TGTGCCAGCAGTTTCCAAGCGGGGGGCCCCTACGAGCAGTACTTC.

The J gene is TRBJ1-2, the V gene TRBV7-9; the match to TRBD1 covers 8 bases. CDR1 is SEHNR and CDR2 is FQNEAQ in the germline V gene (reference sequence). The ends lost 1 base at V and 0 bases at J; junction bases unmatched: 7. The length of the CDR3 is 17 residues. In nucleotides, the CDR3 is TGTGCCAGCAGCTTAGACGAAGGACAGGGAGCTAACTATGGCTACACCTTC. Encoded protein: CASSLDEGQGANYGYTF.

This clonotype came up a few times. V is TRBV7-9 and J is TRBJ1-1; tentatively, D is TRBD1 (6 bases). Trimming left V 4 bases short and J 2 bases short, with 11 bases between. There are 14 residues in the CDR3. Germline CDR1 reads SEHNR; CDR2 reads FQNEAQ (reference sequence). CDR3 coding DNA: TGTGCCAGCAGCTCTCGGACAGCAAACACTGAAGCTTTCTTT. Protein product: CASSSRTANTEAFF.

This clonotype has more than one count but fewer than ten. V is TRBV20-1 and J is TRBJ2-1; TRBD2 agrees at 13 bases. With V trimmed by 2 bases and J by 0 bases, 10 bases remained unmatched. Germline CDR1 is DFQATT and CDR2 is SNEGSKA (reference sequence). This CDR3 has 19 amino acids. CDR3: CSARPPKGLAGSSYNEQFF. The CDR3 DNA reads TGCAGTGCTAGACCTCCGAAGGGACTAGCGGGGAGCTCCTACAATGAGCAGTTCTTC.

The V and J genes are TRBV7-6 and TRBJ2-3; D gene ambiguous. The germline gives CDR1 SGHVS, CDR2 FNYEAQ. The CDR3 length is 12 residues. V was shortened by 5 bases and J by 8 bases, with 11 bases between the two germline ends. This CDR3 is CASSLSISTQYF. For the CDR3, the DNA is TGTGCCAGCAGCCTCTCGATAAGTACGCAGTATTTT.

This clonotype was seen a handful of times. The chain is built from TRBV4-1 and TRBJ2-3, with D uncertain. The CDR3 sequence is 14 residues long. The germline V and J ends were trimmed by 4 bases and 2 bases, with 10 bases remaining between them. Germline V gene lookup returns CDR1 MGHRA and CDR2 YSYEKL. The CDR3 here is CASSPPQNTDTQYF. The CDR3 DNA reads as TGCGCCAGCAGCCCACCGCAGAACACAGATACGCAGTATTTT.

The chain links TRBV24-1 to TRBJ2-1; the D is unclear. V was trimmed by 4 bases and J by 1 base, leaving 10 bases between them. Looked up from germline, CDR1 is KGHDR and CDR2 is SFDVKD. The CDR3 consists of 15 residues. The CDR3 loop is CATSEPGISYNEQFF. The CDR3 nucleotides read TGTGCCACCAGTGAGCCAGGTATTTCCTACAATGAGCAGTTCTTC.

This clonotype showed up just a few times. V and J are TRBV4-3 and TRBJ2-1, with 10 bases aligning to TRBD2. The CDR3 runs 15 residues. Germline assignment: CDR1 LGHNA and CDR2 YSLEER. Unmatched junction bases numbered 7, after V lost 4 bases and J lost 7 bases. CDR3 coding DNA: TGCGCCAGCAGCCGAGGACTAGCGGAGTCGAATGAGCAGTTCTTC. The encoded protein is CASSRGLAESNEQFF.

The rearrangement links TRBV20-1 to TRBJ1-2, with 7 bases fitting TRBD1. Germline CDR1 and CDR2: DFQATT and SNEGSKA (reference sequence). This CDR3 spans 15 amino acids. The CDR3 DNA reads as TGCACCCAGGGGGGAGGGAAGGGTGTTAACTATGGCTACACCTTC. Translating it yields CTQGGGKGVNYGYTF.

The chain links TRBV29-1 to TRBJ2-3; D remains unclear. Trimming left V 4 bases short and J 5 bases short, with 19 bases between. Germline V CDR1 and CDR2: SQVTM, ANQGSEA. The CDR3 contains 15 residues. CDR3 in amino acids: CSVAVLSGGGDTQYF. As DNA, the CDR3 is TGCAGCGTTGCGGTTTTATCGGGTGGTGGAGATACGCAGTATTTT.

The chain links TRBV10-1 to TRBJ2-1; perhaps TRBD2 as D (6 bases). This CDR3 is built from 17 residues. Germline V lookup: CDR1 WNHNN, CDR2 SYGVQD (reference sequence). Trimming left V 5 bases short and J 3 bases short, with 20 bases between. In DNA form, the CDR3 reads TGCGCCAGCAGTCAGAACGTCGGAGGGTATGGCTACAATGAGCAGTTCTTC. It translates to CASSQNVGGYGYNEQFF.

V usage is TRBV4-1 and J usage is TRBJ1-1; 7 bases line up with TRBD1. The J segment lost 1 base and the V segment lost 3 bases, leaving 5 bases of the junction unmatched. This CDR3 is built from 15 residues. Germline CDR1 and CDR2: MGHRA and YSYEKL. CDR3 sequence reads: CASSQRQGGNTEAFF. Written as DNA, the CDR3 is TGCGCCAGCAGCCAGCGACAGGGCGGGAACACTGAAGCTTTCTTT.

The chain uses TRBV29-1 and TRBJ2-1; TRBD2 agrees at 7 bases. The CDR3 totals 14 residues. Germline loops: CDR1 SQVTM, CDR2 ANQGSEA. With 3 bases clipped from V and 4 bases from J, the junction kept 6 bases outside the gene matches. CDR3 nucleotide sequence: TGCAGCGTTGATCCTAGCGGACTATACAATGAGCAGTTCTTC. Translating gives CSVDPSGLYNEQFF.

About this clonotype: The junction departs from the called germline gene at one end, perhaps through a read error. The J gene is TRBJ1-2, the V gene TRBV29-1; D gene unclear. The CDR3 has 14 residues. Germline V lookup: CDR1 SQVTM, CDR2 ANQGSEA. The CDR3 bases are TGCAGCGTCCGAAGTCGGGGTTCCGGATCTGGCTACATCTTC. Translated, it gives CSVRSRGSGSGYIF.

This clonotype occurred once. The chain uses TRBV7-2 and TRBJ2-3, with D unresolved. The CDR3 is 16 amino acids. Germline V gene sequence: CDR1 SGHTA, CDR2 FQGNSA. The ends were cut back, 2 bases at V and 4 bases at J, with 16 bases in the middle. The CDR3 DNA follows: TGTGCCAGCAGCTTAAGCCCCGCCGTGGTATCAGATACGCAGTATTTT. The encoded protein is CASSLSPAVVSDTQYF.

This clonotype was recorded a few times. V gene TRBV11-2 combines with J gene TRBJ1-2; weak D call: TRBD1 (5 bases). The CDR3 runs to 14 residues. The germline V gene encodes CDR1 SGHAT and CDR2 FQNNGV. Between the trimmed V and J ends, which lost 5 bases and 4 bases, there was a span of 14 bases. The CDR3 loop reads CASSTGPLLYGYTF. CDR3 DNA: TGTGCCAGCAGCACGGGACCTCTACTCTATGGCTACACCTTC.

The chain employs TRBV6-5 and TRBJ2-7; the match to TRBD2 covers 12 bases. V was clipped by 6 bases and J by 9 bases; unmatched bases: 3. CDR1 and CDR2 from the germline V gene are MNHEY and SVGAGI. The length of the CDR3 is 12 residues. The CDR3 is CASRSGLAGQYF. DNA for the CDR3: TGTGCCAGCAGATCGGGACTAGCGGGGCAGTACTTC.

This clonotype was counted only a few times. V and J are TRBV4-2 and TRBJ1-2; unclear D gene. Deletions cut 0 bases from V and 8 bases from J, with 22 bases between. The CDR3 has 17 amino acids. Germline lookup yields CDR1 LGHNA and CDR2 YNFKEQ. The CDR3 reads CASSQDLGPLTSLGYTF. Written as DNA, the CDR3 is TGTGCCAGCAGCCAAGATCTCGGACCGCTAACATCTCTAGGCTACACCTTC.

Regarding this clonotype: No conserved phenylalanine or tryptophan is present at the end of the CDR3, so a read error is the likely explanation. V is TRBV6-5 and J is TRBJ1-5, with D unresolved. Trimming removed 3 bases at V and 2 bases at J, with 8 bases between. The CDR3 loop spans 14 amino acids. Germline V gene data show CDR1 as MNHEY and CDR2 as SVGAGI. The CDR3 DNA is TGTGCCAGCAGTTATTATGGGGGCAATCAGCCCCAGCATTTG. It is translated as CASSYYGGNQPQHL.